Listed below are T cell receptor beta chains from one sample, sequenced in a study of T cells in Graves' hyperthyroidism and ophthalmopathy. TCRdb analysed the multiplex PCR reads with MiXCR anew, one entry per CDR3 protein. The data contain approximately 330,000 distinct CDR3 sequences, roughly an eighth of them seen just once; the ten biggest clones take up 34%. The specimen was blood. The receptors derive from a woman between 40 and 55 years old with Graves' ophthalmopathy. Both conserved end residues are part of each CDR3. A D gene is named only where the DNA matches it firmly. Clone size is given for some rows only: seen once, a few or many times, or a class if the clone is expanded.

-,few,TRBJ2-1,TRBV4-1,CASSQDQGPFYNEQFF,TGCGCCAGCAGCCAAGACCAGGGACCGTTCTACAATGAGCAGTTCTTC
-,many,TRBJ2-6,TRBV2,CASSTGTGANVLTF,TGTGCCAGCAGTACAGGTACTGGGGCCAACGTCCTGACTTTC
TRBD1,-,TRBJ1-2,TRBV6-1,CAISRDRPNYGYTF,TGTGCCATCTCGAGGGACAGGCCAAACTATGGCTACACCTTC
TRBD1,-,TRBJ1-4,TRBV18,CASSRTGDEKLFF,TGTGCCAGCTCAAGGACAGGGGATGAAAAACTGTTTTTT
TRBD2,many,TRBJ2-1,TRBV6-1,CASSPSGINNEQFF,TGTGCCAGCAGTCCTAGCGGGATCAACAATGAGCAGTTCTTC
-,few,TRBJ1-2,TRBV20-1,CSAPMRQATIYGYTF,TGCAGTGCACCAATGCGACAGGCAACAATCTATGGCTACACCTTC
-,many,TRBJ1-5,TRBV6-1,CASTNRVSNQPQHF,TGTGCCAGCACCAACAGGGTTAGCAATCAGCCCCAGCATTTT
-,-,TRBJ1-2,TRBV3-1,CASSQDWPRGRGYTF,TGTGCCAGCAGCCAAGACTGGCCAAGGGGTCGTGGCTACACCTTC
-,few,TRBJ1-3,TRBV18,CASSPISGLDTIYF,TGTGCCAGCTCACCAATATCAGGACTGGACACCATATATTTT
-,-,TRBJ1-1,TRBV5-6,CASSFAGGSMNTEAFF,TGTGCCAGCAGCTTTGCGGGGGGATCTATGAACACTGAAGCTTTCTTT
-,many,TRBJ2-3,TRBV20-1,CSARDGGSYYLTDTQYF,TGCAGTGCTAGAGATGGGGGGTCTTATTATCTCACAGATACGCAGTATTTT
TRBD2,many,TRBJ2-3,TRBV20-1,CSAHHLSSGESTDTQYF,TGCAGTGCTCACCATCTATCTAGCGGGGAATCCACAGATACGCAGTATTTT
TRBD2,few,TRBJ2-2,TRBV6-1,CASSEWREIPGELFF,TGTGCCAGCAGTGAATGGCGGGAGATTCCCGGGGAGCTGTTTTTT
-,-,TRBJ1-4,TRBV19,CASSPTGARNEKLFF,TGTGCCAGTAGTCCGACCGGGGCTCGGAATGAAAAACTGTTTTTT